A single sample is the source of the 23 T cell receptor beta chains below, sequenced in a study of ipilimumab plus nivolumab after autologous stem cell transplantation. Here immunoSEQ multiplex PCR was the method, and the copy in TCRdb shows in-frame clones only, minus some. This sample yields about 40,000 clones, of which nearly 95% are seen a single time; roughly 0.9% belongs to the top ten. This material consisted of PBMCs, taken in a trial of ipilimumab plus nivolumab as post-transplant consolidation. These receptors were collected from a male donor with multiple myeloma.

The chain is built from TRBV27 and TRBJ2-7; possible D gene TRBD1, 5 bases. V lost 5 bases and J 5 bases, leaving 13 bases between the germline ends. CDR1 MNHEY and CDR2 SMNVEV come from the germline V gene (reference sequence). CDR3 size: 13 residues. CDR3: CASSPQGLDEQYF. CDR3 nucleotides: TGTGCCAGCAGTCCGCAGGGTTTAGACGAGCAGTACTTC.

The chain has TRBV11-3 and TRBJ2-1; 10 bases match TRBD1. Per germline, CDR1 SGHNT and CDR2 YENEEA. V was clipped by 5 bases and J by 4 bases; unmatched bases: 8. This CDR3 region has 16 residues. The CDR3 bases are TGTGCCAGCAGCCAAGGTGTGGACAGGGGGTACAATGAGCAGTTCTTC. It codes for CASSQGVDRGYNEQFF.

The chain couples TRBV19 to TRBJ2-6; D is uncertain. The CDR3 contains 16 residues. The V and J ends lost 3 bases and 4 bases respectively, with 13 bases between them. Germline V gives CDR1 LNHDA, CDR2 SQIVND (reference sequence). The DNA of the CDR3 is TGTGCCAGTAGTATTTTTCTCGGTCAAGGGGCCAACGTCCTGACTTTC. Translation: CASSIFLGQGANVLTF.

The sample holds one count of this clone. This sequence joins TRBV11-3 and TRBJ1-1; 7 positions agree with TRBD1. V gave up 5 bases and J gave up 0 bases; unmatched junction bases: 3. CDR1 and CDR2 (germline): SGHNT, YENEEA. CDR3 length: 14 residues. The DNA for the CDR3 is TGTGCCAGCAGCACCGGACAGGTGAACACTGAAGCTTTCTTT. It specifies CASSTGQVNTEAFF.

Written as DNA, the CDR3 is TGTGCCAGCAGCCGATACAGGTACAATGAGCAGTTCTTC. Translating it yields CASSRYRYNEQFF. The rearrangement uses TRBV9 and TRBJ2-1, with TRBD1 as a possible D gene (5 bases). The length of the CDR3 is 13 residues. Germline loops: CDR1 SGDLS, CDR2 YYNGEE. Trimming took off 4 bases at V and 4 bases at J, with 9 bases between the two ends.

This chain connects TRBV20-1 to TRBJ2-7, with D maybe TRBD2 (5 bases). The V gene's germline CDR1 is DFQATT and CDR2 SNEGSKA (reference sequence). The CDR3 spans 11 residues. Trimming stripped 0 bases from V and 9 bases from J, with 9 bases between. The chain's CDR3 is CSARDGGGQYF. CDR3 bases: TGCAGTGCTAGAGATGGCGGAGGGCAGTACTTC.

This chain joins TRBV19 and TRBJ2-3, with D possibly matching TRBD1 (5 bases). The germline V gene encodes CDR1 LNHDA and CDR2 SQIVND (reference sequence). Trimming removed 6 bases from V and 2 bases from J, with 21 bases in between. The CDR3 length is 17 residues. The CDR3 region is CASRKGWSAQHTDTQYF. CDR3 DNA: TGTGCCAGTAGGAAGGGGTGGTCCGCGCAACACACAGATACGCAGTATTTT.

The genes are TRBV5-6 and TRBJ1-5; D is unresolved. This CDR3 region has 14 residues. The V end was cut by 0 bases, the J end by 11 bases, with 15 bases between. Looked up from germline, CDR1 is SGHDT and CDR2 is YYEEEE. In DNA, the CDR3 is TGTGCCAGCAGCTTGGCCCTCTCGGTTTCAACCCAGCATTTT. This codes for CASSLALSVSTQHF.

The rearrangement links TRBV9 to TRBJ1-1; D remains ambiguous. This CDR3 contains 13 residues. Trimming removed 1 base at V and 1 base at J, with 5 bases between. Per germline, CDR1 SGDLS and CDR2 YYNGEE. The CDR3, as DNA: TGTGCCAGCAGCGTAACCGGGAACACTGAAGCTTTCTTT. Encoded protein: CASSVTGNTEAFF.

This chain connects TRBV6-5 to TRBJ1-1, with a possible D match to TRBD1 (6 bases). Looked up from germline, CDR1 is MNHEY and CDR2 is SVGAGI. The V end lost 5 bases, the J end lost 1 base, and 14 bases lay between the germline ends. The CDR3 sequence is 15 residues long. The CDR3 DNA reads as TGTGCCAGCAGTGTCCAGGGGCCTCCGAACACTGAAGCTTTCTTT. This translates into CASSVQGPPNTEAFF.

The J gene is TRBJ2-1, the V gene TRBV14; 14 positions agree with TRBD2. Germline values: CDR1 SGHDN, CDR2 FVKESK. CDR3 length: 17 amino acids. After removal of 4 bases from V and 4 bases from J, the junction contained 6 bases not matched to a gene. CDR3 sequence reads: CASSRRLAGGPYNEQFF. The CDR3 bases are TGTGCCAGCAGCCGTAGACTAGCGGGGGGGCCTTACAATGAGCAGTTCTTC.

V is TRBV9 and J is TRBJ2-3; D is uncertain. Trimming cost V 0 bases and J 4 bases, with 12 bases left between them. Per the germline V gene, CDR1 is SGDLS and CDR2 is YYNGEE. This CDR3 has 15 residues. The CDR3 nucleotides are TGTGCCAGCAGCGTAGGTCCCACTGGGGCAGATACGCAGTATTTT. Translation: CASSVGPTGADTQYF. The full variable domain, completed using reference TRBV9 and TRBJ2-3, is DSGVTQTPKHLITATGQRVTLRCSPRSGDLSVYWYQQSLDQGLQFLIQYYNGEERAKGNILERFSAQQFPDLHSELNLSSLELGDSALYFCASSVGPTGADTQYFGPGTRLTVL.

This chain joins TRBV11-1 and TRBJ1-1; no firm D call. CDR1 and CDR2 (germline): SGHAT, FQDESV (reference sequence). CDR3 length: 14 amino acids. Trimming shortened V by 6 bases and J by 3 bases, and 14 bases separated the two germline ends. CDR3 amino acids: CASSIGGSYTEAFF. The CDR3, as DNA: TGTGCCAGCAGTATTGGCGGGAGTTACACTGAAGCTTTCTTT.

The chain employs TRBV7-9 and TRBJ2-3; 11 bases match TRBD2. Trimming cost V 5 bases and J 2 bases; bases outside gene matches: 6. Germline V gene data show CDR1 as SEHNR and CDR2 as FQNEAQ (reference sequence). The CDR3 has 16 residues. The CDR3 spells CASSPLAGVFTDTQYF. CDR3 sequence (DNA): TGTGCCAGCAGCCCACTAGCGGGGGTATTCACAGATACGCAGTATTTT.

Only one count was recorded for this clone. The rearrangement joins TRBV7-9 to TRBJ2-7; D is perhaps TRBD1 (5 bases). Germline assignment: CDR1 SEHNR and CDR2 FQNEAQ (reference sequence). V lost 2 bases and J lost 6, with 5 bases in between. This CDR3 is 11 amino acids long. As DNA, the CDR3 is TGTGCCAGCAGCTTACAGGGCGAGCAGTACTTC. It is translated as CASSLQGEQYF. The entire variable domain, with the rest obtained from reference TRBV7-9 and TRBJ2-7, is as follows: DTGVSQNPRHKITKRGQNVTFRCDPISEHNRLYWYRQTLGQGPEFLTYFQNEAQLEKSRLLSDRFSAERPKGSFSTLEIQRTEQGDSAMYLCASSLQGEQYFGPGTRLTVT.

The gene calls are TRBV7-8 and TRBJ1-2, with TRBD1 matching over 7 bases. The CDR3 is 16 amino acids. The V gene end was trimmed by 6 bases and the J gene end by 8 bases; junction bases not matched to a gene: 18. Germline V gives CDR1 SGHVS, CDR2 FQNEAQ. CDR3 sequence reads: CASSPTGKGAMQGYTF. The CDR3 DNA reads TGTGCCAGCAGTCCGACAGGGAAGGGGGCTATGCAAGGCTACACCTTC.

V and J are TRBV7-7 and TRBJ2-1; 14 bases are shared with TRBD2. CDR3 length: 18 residues. Germline-derived CDR1 and CDR2 are SSHAT and FNYEAQ (reference sequence). The junction had 6 bases not matched to a gene; V was cut back by 5 bases and J by 0 bases. The CDR3 sequence is CASSPGLAGVGSYNEQFF. The CDR3 region has the DNA TGTGCCAGCAGCCCGGGACTAGCGGGAGTGGGCTCCTACAATGAGCAGTTCTTC. Together with reference TRBV7-7 and TRBJ2-1, the CDR3 gives the full variable domain: GAGVSQSPRYKVTKRGQDVTLRCDPISSHATLYWYQQALGQGPEFLTYFNYEAQPDKSGLPSDRFSAERPEGSISTLTIQRTEQRDSAMYRCASSPGLAGVGSYNEQFFGPGTRLTVL.

The rearrangement uses TRBV7-2 and TRBJ1-1; D unresolved. Germline CDR1 and CDR2: SGHTA and FQGNSA. V lost 6 bases to trimming and J lost 4 bases, with 15 bases between them. CDR3 length: 14 amino acids. The CDR3: CASSPVRMTTEAFF. In nucleotides, the CDR3 is TGTGCCAGCAGTCCCGTAAGGATGACCACTGAAGCTTTCTTT.

Here the CDR3 reads CASSDSGRSGETQYF. DNA for the CDR3: TGTGCCAGCAGTGATAGCGGGAGGTCCGGGGAGACCCAGTACTTC. The chain has TRBV25-1 and TRBJ2-5; TRBD2 matches at 10 bases. Germline lookup yields CDR1 MGHDK and CDR2 SYGVNS. The CDR3 is 15 residues long. V gave up 3 bases and J gave up 5 bases; unmatched junction bases: 6.

The chain couples TRBV5-6 to TRBJ2-3; TRBD2 aligns across 7 bases. The CDR3 is made up of 16 amino acids. With V trimmed by 0 bases and J by 4 bases, 8 bases remained unmatched. CDR1 and CDR2 from the germline V gene are SGHDT and YYEEEE. In nucleotides, the CDR3 is TGTGCCAGCAGCTTGGTTTTTAGCCGGGAGGCAGATACGCAGTATTTT. Translated: CASSLVFSREADTQYF.

The chain links TRBV7-8 to TRBJ2-3; D is unresolved. Germline values: CDR1 SGHVS, CDR2 FQNEAQ. Trimming removed 5 bases at V and 2 bases at J, with 17 bases between. The CDR3 totals 16 residues. CDR3 region: CASSHVPGANTDTQYF. In DNA, the CDR3 is TGTGCCAGCAGCCATGTACCAGGAGCAAACACAGATACGCAGTATTTT.

CDR3 coding DNA: TGTGCCAGCAGTGAAGCGTGGGGACTAGCGGGTTTATACGAGCAGTACTTC. Protein: CASSEAWGLAGLYEQYF. The V and J genes are TRBV6-1 and TRBJ2-7; 12 nucleotides line up with TRBD2. Trimming cost V 0 bases and J 4 bases; bases outside gene matches: 7. CDR3 size: 17 residues. CDR1 is MNHNS and CDR2 is SASEGT in the germline V gene.

The V gene is TRBV12-5, the J gene TRBJ1-1; the D is unclear. The V gene's germline CDR1 is LGHNT and CDR2 FRNRAP. Trimming cost V 0 bases and J 0 bases, with 8 bases left between them. The CDR3 has 15 amino acids. In DNA form, the CDR3 reads TGTGCTAGTGGTTTGGTAGTGGCGCTGAACACTGAAGCTTTCTTT. Translated: CASGLVVALNTEAFF.